This T cell receptor (beta chain) is from a study of OX40 agonist ivuxolimab in advanced cancers. Whole-study results and caveats: Several nonresponders also turned out to have low normalized T-cell clonal expansion. CD4+ and CD8+ blood T cells expanded clonally by week 6 at 0.1 to 3.0 mg/kg.

Some clones are missing from TCRdb's copy, which holds only in-frame ones; the method was immunoSEQ multiplex PCR. The data hold 71,000 or so clones, with about 93% observed a single time. Autoimmune disease history or systemic immunosuppression barred patients. CDR1 and CDR2 from the germline V gene are LNHNV and YYDKDF (reference sequence). Trimming shortened V by 0 bases and J by 1 base, and 6 bases separated the two germline ends. This CDR3 region has 15 residues. For this clone: Its antigen remains unknown.

The sequence was collected from an adult with an advanced solid tumor such as melanoma, head and neck, liver or kidney cancer. The sequencing used CD4+ or CD8+ T cells sorted from blood, collected in a trial of the OX40 agonist ivuxolimab. The V and J genes are TRBV15 and TRBJ2-2; no clear D. The CDR3 loop is CATSRDRRNTGELFF. CDR3 DNA: TGTGCCACCAGCAGAGATCGGAGGAACACCGGGGAGCTGTTTTTT.